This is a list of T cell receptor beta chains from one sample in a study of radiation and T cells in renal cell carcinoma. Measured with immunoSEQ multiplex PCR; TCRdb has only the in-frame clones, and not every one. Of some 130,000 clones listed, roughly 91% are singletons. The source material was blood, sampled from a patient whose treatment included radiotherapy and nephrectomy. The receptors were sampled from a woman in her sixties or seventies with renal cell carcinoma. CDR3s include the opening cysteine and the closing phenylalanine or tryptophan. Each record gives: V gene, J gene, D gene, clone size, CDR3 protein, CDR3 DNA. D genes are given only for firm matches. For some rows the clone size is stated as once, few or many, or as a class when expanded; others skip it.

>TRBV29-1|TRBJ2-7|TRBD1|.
CSVLPGQGLGQYF
TGCAGCGTGCTTCCGGGACAGGGTTTGGGGCAGTACTTC
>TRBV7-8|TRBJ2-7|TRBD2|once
CASSRGGLPYEQYF
TGTGCCAGCAGCCGGGGGGGGTTACCTTACGAGCAGTACTTC
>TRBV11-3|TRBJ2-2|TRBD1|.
CASSLTGGWTGELFF
TGTGCCAGCAGCTTAACAGGGGGCTGGACCGGGGAGCTGTTTTTT
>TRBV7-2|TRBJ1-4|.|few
CASSAQTATNEKLFF
TGTGCCAGCAGCGCCCAGACAGCAACTAATGAAAAACTGTTTTTT
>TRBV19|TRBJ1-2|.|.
CASSNGQFNYGYTF
TGTGCCAGTAGTAACGGACAGTTTAACTATGGCTACACCTTC
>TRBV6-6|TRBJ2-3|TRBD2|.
CASSSGGAGDTQYF
TGTGCCAGCAGTAGCGGGGGGGCGGGAGATACGCAGTATTTT
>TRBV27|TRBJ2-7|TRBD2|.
CASSFWASGEAQYF
TGTGCCAGCAGTTTTTGGGCTAGCGGGGAAGCGCAGTACTTC
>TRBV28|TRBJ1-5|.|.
CASRQGAGVGSNQPQHF
TGTGCCAGCCGCCAAGGCGCGGGCGTAGGGAGCAATCAGCCCCAGCATTTT
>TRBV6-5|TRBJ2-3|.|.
CASSYGGTGTDTQYF
TGTGCCAGCAGTTACGGGGGGACAGGCACAGATACGCAGTATTTT
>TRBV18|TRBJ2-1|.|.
CASSPETGRQNEQFF
TGTGCCAGCTCACCAGAGACGGGACGGCAGAATGAGCAGTTCTTC
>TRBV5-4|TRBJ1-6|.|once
CASSLVNSPLHF
TGTGCCAGCAGCTTGGTAAATTCACCCCTCCACTTT
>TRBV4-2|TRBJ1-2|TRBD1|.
CASSQDGTGSGYTF
TGTGCCAGCAGCCAAGACGGGACAGGGTCTGGCTACACCTTC
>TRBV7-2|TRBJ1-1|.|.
CASSLMSSNTEAFF
TGTGCCAGCAGCTTAATGAGCTCGAACACTGAAGCTTTCTTT
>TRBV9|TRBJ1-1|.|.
CASSVGAVGHTEAFF
TGTGCCAGCAGCGTAGGGGCAGTTGGCCACACTGAAGCTTTCTTT
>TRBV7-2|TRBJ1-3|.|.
CASSLIGIGNTIYF
TGTGCCAGCAGCCTTATAGGGATAGGAAACACCATATATTTT
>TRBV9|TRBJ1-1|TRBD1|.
CASSVVGQGANAFF
TGTGCCAGCAGCGTAGTTGGACAGGGGGCAAATGCTTTCTTT